These T cell receptor beta chains were read from a single sample in a study of cytotoxic CD8 clonotypes in ibrutinib-treated CLL. Here immunoSEQ multiplex PCR was the method, and the copy in TCRdb shows in-frame clones only, minus some. Among under 35,000 clones, approximately 68% were seen once, and the ten largest hold approximately 50%. The sequencing here drew on PBMCs, taken after 24 months of ibrutinib treatment. These receptors were obtained from a human donor with chronic lymphocytic leukemia. The CDR3 runs from the conserved cysteine through the conserved F or W. Each record gives: CDR3 DNA, CDR3 protein, clone size, J gene, D gene, V gene. D genes are given only for firm matches. The size of a clone is reported for some rows only, either as once, few or many, or as a class for expanded clones.

CDR3 DNA: TGTGCCAGCAGCTTAAACTGGGACGAGCAGTACTTC
CDR3 protein: CASSLNWDEQYF
clone size: NA
J gene: TRBJ2-7
D gene: NA
V gene: TRBV7-9

CDR3 DNA: TGCAGCGTTTTCTTGGGACAGGGGATCGAGCAGTACTTC
CDR3 protein: CSVFLGQGIEQYF
clone size: NA
J gene: TRBJ2-7
D gene: TRBD1
V gene: TRBV29-1

CDR3 DNA: TGTGCCAGCAGTTTCGGACGGCCGACAGATACGCAGTATTTT
CDR3 protein: CASSFGRPTDTQYF
clone size: once
J gene: TRBJ2-3
D gene: NA
V gene: TRBV6-5

CDR3 DNA: TGTGCCAGCAGCGTAGAAGACAGGGGGCGCGTAGGGCTCACGAGAGAGAATGAAAAACTGTTTTTT
CDR3 protein: CASSVEDRGRVGLTRENEKLFF
clone size: NA
J gene: TRBJ1-4
D gene: TRBD1
V gene: TRBV9

CDR3 DNA: TGTGCCAGCACTGTCGGGGGGAGCTCCTACAATGAGCAGTTCTTC
CDR3 protein: CASTVGGSSYNEQFF
clone size: NA
J gene: TRBJ2-1
D gene: TRBD2
V gene: TRBV9

CDR3 DNA: TGTGCCAGCAGTTTGGAGTTGTGGCGCGAGCAGTACTTC
CDR3 protein: CASSLELWREQYF
clone size: NA
J gene: TRBJ2-7
D gene: NA
V gene: TRBV28

CDR3 DNA: TGTGCCAGCTCACCGGGCGGGGGCTATGGCTACACCTTC
CDR3 protein: CASSPGGGYGYTF
clone size: few
J gene: TRBJ1-2
D gene: NA
V gene: TRBV18

CDR3 DNA: TGTGCCAGCAGCAAACAGGGGGCGCGAACCGGGGAGCTGTTTTTT
CDR3 protein: CASSKQGARTGELFF
clone size: once
J gene: TRBJ2-2
D gene: TRBD1
V gene: TRBV5-4

CDR3 DNA: TGTGCCAGTAGTCCCTACAGAACCAACACCGGGGAGCTGTTTTTT
CDR3 protein: CASSPYRTNTGELFF
clone size: few
J gene: TRBJ2-2
D gene: NA
V gene: TRBV19

CDR3 DNA: TGTGCCACCAGCGCATCCGGGATAGAACTGTTTTTT
CDR3 protein: CATSASGIELFF
clone size: NA
J gene: TRBJ1-4
D gene: NA
V gene: TRBV15

CDR3 DNA: TGTGCCAGCAGCGCGCCCAAGGGAGGTTTGGGCACTGAAGCTTTCTTT
CDR3 protein: CASSAPKGGLGTEAFF
clone size: NA
J gene: TRBJ1-1
D gene: NA
V gene: TRBV7-9

CDR3 DNA: TGTGCCAGCAGTTCCCCTTTACGGGGAGTCGGCACAGATACGCAGTATTTT
CDR3 protein: CASSSPLRGVGTDTQYF
clone size: NA
J gene: TRBJ2-3
D gene: NA
V gene: TRBV27

CDR3 DNA: TGCGCCAGCAGCTTGGATGCAGGGACCTCTGGGGCCAACGTCCTGACTTTC
CDR3 protein: CASSLDAGTSGANVLTF
clone size: NA
J gene: TRBJ2-6
D gene: NA
V gene: TRBV5-1

CDR3 DNA: TGCGCCAGCAGGCGGGACTGGGGCACTGAAGCTTTCTTT
CDR3 protein: CASRRDWGTEAFF
clone size: NA
J gene: TRBJ1-1
D gene: NA
V gene: TRBV4-1

CDR3 DNA: TGTGCCAGCAGCCCTGACAGGGGGAGTGACTATGGCTACACCTTC
CDR3 protein: CASSPDRGSDYGYTF
clone size: once
J gene: TRBJ1-2
D gene: TRBD1
V gene: TRBV5-6

CDR3 DNA: TGTGCCAGCATCTGGGGCGGGGGGAGCAATGAGCAGTTCTTC
CDR3 protein: CASIWGGGSNEQFF
clone size: NA
J gene: TRBJ2-1
D gene: TRBD2
V gene: TRBV7-2

CDR3 DNA: TGTGCCAGTAGTAGGCCAGGCTCGTACGAGCAGTACTTC
CDR3 protein: CASSRPGSYEQYF
clone size: few
J gene: TRBJ2-7
D gene: NA
V gene: TRBV19

CDR3 DNA: TGTGCCACCAGCAGGGAGGCGGCGAGCAATCAGCCCCAGCATTTT
CDR3 protein: CATSREAASNQPQHF
clone size: NA
J gene: TRBJ1-5
D gene: NA
V gene: TRBV15

CDR3 DNA: TGTGCCAGCAGCGCCCAGGGGACCGATACAGATACGCAGTATTTT
CDR3 protein: CASSAQGTDTDTQYF
clone size: NA
J gene: TRBJ2-3
D gene: NA
V gene: TRBV2

CDR3 DNA: TGCGCCAGCAGTTACACAGATACGCAGTATTTT
CDR3 protein: CASSYTDTQYF
clone size: NA
J gene: TRBJ2-3
D gene: NA
V gene: TRBV10-2

CDR3 DNA: TGCGCCAGCAGCCAAAGGCAGTTTGGAGAGACCCAGTACTTC
CDR3 protein: CASSQRQFGETQYF
clone size: NA
J gene: TRBJ2-5
D gene: NA
V gene: TRBV4-3

CDR3 DNA: TGTGCCAGCAGCTTATCAGGATCCGGTCAGCCCCAGCATTTT
CDR3 protein: CASSLSGSGQPQHF
clone size: NA
J gene: TRBJ1-5
D gene: NA
V gene: TRBV7-2

CDR3 DNA: TGTGCCAGCAGTACCAGGACAGGGAAGGGGGGAAATGAGCAGTTCTTC
CDR3 protein: CASSTRTGKGGNEQFF
clone size: NA
J gene: TRBJ2-1
D gene: TRBD1
V gene: TRBV28

CDR3 DNA: TGTGCCAGCAGCCCAGGGGGAGCCCAAGAGACCCAGTACTTC
CDR3 protein: CASSPGGAQETQYF
clone size: NA
J gene: TRBJ2-5
D gene: TRBD1
V gene: TRBV5-8

CDR3 DNA: TGTGCCAGCAGTAGGGAGGGGGCAGGGGAGCAGTACTTC
CDR3 protein: CASSREGAGEQYF
clone size: NA
J gene: TRBJ2-7
D gene: NA
V gene: TRBV7-3

CDR3 DNA: TGTGCCAGCAGCGAGCTAGCGGGGGGGAACGAGCAGTACTTC
CDR3 protein: CASSELAGGNEQYF
clone size: many
J gene: TRBJ2-7
D gene: TRBD2
V gene: TRBV9

CDR3 DNA: TGTGCCAGCAGCCCCTCGGGCTACGAGCAGTACTTC
CDR3 protein: CASSPSGYEQYF
clone size: NA
J gene: TRBJ2-7
D gene: NA
V gene: TRBV7-9

CDR3 DNA: TGTGCCAGCAGTTTACCAGGGGGCCCCTATGGCTACACCTTC
CDR3 protein: CASSLPGGPYGYTF
clone size: NA
J gene: TRBJ1-2
D gene: TRBD1
V gene: TRBV28

CDR3 DNA: TGCGCCAGCAGCCAAGAACAGGGATGGCTCTACGAGCAGTACTTC
CDR3 protein: CASSQEQGWLYEQYF
clone size: NA
J gene: TRBJ2-7
D gene: NA
V gene: TRBV4-1

CDR3 DNA: TGTGCCAGCTCACGGGGACAGGGTCCAGAGACCCAGTACTTC
CDR3 protein: CASSRGQGPETQYF
clone size: NA
J gene: TRBJ2-5
D gene: TRBD1
V gene: TRBV18

CDR3 DNA: TGTGCCAGCAGCGTGGGGGGTCCAGATACGCAGTATTTT
CDR3 protein: CASSVGGPDTQYF
clone size: NA
J gene: TRBJ2-3
D gene: NA
V gene: TRBV9

CDR3 DNA: TGCGCCAGCAGCCAAGATGGGTCGTTCTTC
CDR3 protein: CASSQDGSFF
clone size: few
J gene: TRBJ2-1
D gene: NA
V gene: TRBV4-1

CDR3 DNA: TGCGCCAGCAGCGGGAGTGTGGCCTCCTACGAGCAGTACTTC
CDR3 protein: CASSGSVASYEQYF
clone size: NA
J gene: TRBJ2-7
D gene: NA
V gene: TRBV5-1

CDR3 DNA: TGTGCCAGCAGTTACTCTACCCGACGGGATGGCTACACCTTC
CDR3 protein: CASSYSTRRDGYTF
clone size: NA
J gene: TRBJ1-2
D gene: NA
V gene: TRBV6-5

CDR3 DNA: TGTGCCAGCAGTATGGACAGGCTGACCTTGCCCCAGCATTTT
CDR3 protein: CASSMDRLTLPQHF
clone size: NA
J gene: TRBJ1-5
D gene: TRBD1
V gene: TRBV6-5

CDR3 DNA: TGCAGTGCTAGACTACCCTACGAGCAGTACTTC
CDR3 protein: CSARLPYEQYF
clone size: NA
J gene: TRBJ2-7
D gene: NA
V gene: TRBV20-1

CDR3 DNA: TGTGCCAGCAGCTTTACAGGGAGTATTAGGAGCGATGAGCAGTTCTTC
CDR3 protein: CASSFTGSIRSDEQFF
clone size: few
J gene: TRBJ2-1
D gene: NA
V gene: TRBV7-9

CDR3 DNA: TGTGCCAGCAGGTCGTCTGGAATGATGGGAAACACCATATATTTT
CDR3 protein: CASRSSGMMGNTIYF
clone size: NA
J gene: TRBJ1-3
D gene: NA
V gene: TRBV7-9

CDR3 DNA: TGCAGCGTACTTAGGGGCATGGTGACAGGGGCAAGGGAGACCCAGTACTTC
CDR3 protein: CSVLRGMVTGARETQYF
clone size: NA
J gene: TRBJ2-5
D gene: TRBD1
V gene: TRBV29-1

CDR3 DNA: TGTGCCAGCAGATCCCCAGGGGCTGGAAACACCATATATTTT
CDR3 protein: CASRSPGAGNTIYF
clone size: NA
J gene: TRBJ1-3
D gene: NA
V gene: TRBV6-5

CDR3 DNA: TGTGCCAGCAGCCTACGGACTATGGGAGCAGATACGCAGTATTTT
CDR3 protein: CASSLRTMGADTQYF
clone size: NA
J gene: TRBJ2-3
D gene: NA
V gene: TRBV28

CDR3 DNA: TGCGCCAGCAGCTTGACTCCAGGGGGCTATTCTAGCACAGATACGCAGTATTTT
CDR3 protein: CASSLTPGGYSSTDTQYF
clone size: NA
J gene: TRBJ2-3
D gene: TRBD1
V gene: TRBV5-1

CDR3 DNA: TGTGCCAGCAGCCCCACCGGCCATGGCTACACCTTC
CDR3 protein: CASSPTGHGYTF
clone size: NA
J gene: TRBJ1-2
D gene: NA
V gene: TRBV7-9

CDR3 DNA: TGTGCCAGCAGTTTATCAAGGTCGAGGGGCTACACCTTC
CDR3 protein: CASSLSRSRGYTF
clone size: NA
J gene: TRBJ1-2
D gene: NA
V gene: TRBV28

CDR3 DNA: TGTGCCAGCAGGGTTGAGGGGGATGGCTACACCTTC
CDR3 protein: CASRVEGDGYTF
clone size: NA
J gene: TRBJ1-2
D gene: NA
V gene: TRBV2

CDR3 DNA: TGTGCCAGCAGTTCGGGACAGGGGCCTAATGAGCAGTTCTTC
CDR3 protein: CASSSGQGPNEQFF
clone size: once
J gene: TRBJ2-1
D gene: TRBD1
V gene: TRBV7-3

CDR3 DNA: TGTGCCAGCAGCCCTAGGGACATGAGCACAGATACGCAGTATTTT
CDR3 protein: CASSPRDMSTDTQYF
clone size: NA
J gene: TRBJ2-3
D gene: NA
V gene: TRBV7-2